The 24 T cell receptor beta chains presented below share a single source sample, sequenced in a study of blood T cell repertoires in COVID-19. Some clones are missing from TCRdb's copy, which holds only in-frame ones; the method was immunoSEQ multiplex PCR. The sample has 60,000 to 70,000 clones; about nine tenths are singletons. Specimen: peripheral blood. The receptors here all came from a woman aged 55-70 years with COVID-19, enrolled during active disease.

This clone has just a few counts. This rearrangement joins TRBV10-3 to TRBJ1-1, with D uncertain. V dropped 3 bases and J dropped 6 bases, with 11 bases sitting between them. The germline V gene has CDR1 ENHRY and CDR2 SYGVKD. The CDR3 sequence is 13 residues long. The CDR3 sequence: CAISEERPAEAFF. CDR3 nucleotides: TGTGCCATCAGTGAAGAGAGGCCGGCTGAAGCTTTCTTT.

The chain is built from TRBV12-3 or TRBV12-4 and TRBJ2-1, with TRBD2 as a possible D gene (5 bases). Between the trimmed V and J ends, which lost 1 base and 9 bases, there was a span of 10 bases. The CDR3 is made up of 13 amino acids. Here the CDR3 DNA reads TGTGCCAGCAGTTTAGGGGCCCGGGGTGAGCAGTTCTTC. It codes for CASSLGARGEQFF.

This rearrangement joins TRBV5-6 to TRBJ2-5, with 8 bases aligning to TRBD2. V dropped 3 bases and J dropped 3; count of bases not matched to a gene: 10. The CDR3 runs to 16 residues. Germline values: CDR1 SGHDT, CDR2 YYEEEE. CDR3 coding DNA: TGTGCCAGCAGCTCCGCGGGGGGAGGGGCCGAAGAGACCCAGTACTTC. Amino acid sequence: CASSSAGGGAEETQYF.

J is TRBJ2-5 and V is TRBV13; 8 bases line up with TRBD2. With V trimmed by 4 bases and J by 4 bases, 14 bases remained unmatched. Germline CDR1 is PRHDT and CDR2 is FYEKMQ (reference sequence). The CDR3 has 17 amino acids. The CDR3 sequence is CASSSRGRAGVGETQYF. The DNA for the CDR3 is TGTGCCAGCAGCTCCCGTGGTAGAGCGGGAGTAGGAGAGACCCAGTACTTC.

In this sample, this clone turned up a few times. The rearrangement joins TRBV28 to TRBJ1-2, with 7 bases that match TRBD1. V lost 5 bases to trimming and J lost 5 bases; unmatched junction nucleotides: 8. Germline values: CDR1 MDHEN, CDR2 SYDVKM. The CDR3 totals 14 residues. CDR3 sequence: CASSGGQAVYGYTF. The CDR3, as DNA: TGTGCCAGCAGTGGAGGACAGGCCGTTTATGGCTACACCTTC.

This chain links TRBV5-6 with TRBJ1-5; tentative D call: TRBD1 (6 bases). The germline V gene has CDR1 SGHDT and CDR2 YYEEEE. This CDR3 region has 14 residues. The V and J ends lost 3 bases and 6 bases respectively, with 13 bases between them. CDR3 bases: TGTGCCAGCAGCTACCGGGACAACCGTCAGCCCCAGCATTTT. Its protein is CASSYRDNRQPQHF.

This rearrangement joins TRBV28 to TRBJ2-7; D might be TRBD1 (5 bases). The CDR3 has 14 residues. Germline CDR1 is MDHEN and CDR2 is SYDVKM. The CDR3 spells CVCRKGSSVYEQYF. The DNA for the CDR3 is TGTGTCTGCCGGAAGGGGTCCTCGGTCTACGAGCAGTACTTC.

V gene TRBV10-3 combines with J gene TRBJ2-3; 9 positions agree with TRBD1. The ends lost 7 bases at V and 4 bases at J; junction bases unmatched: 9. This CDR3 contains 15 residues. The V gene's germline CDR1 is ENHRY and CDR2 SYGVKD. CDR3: CAITRGQGGADTQYF. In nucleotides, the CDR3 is TGTGCCATCACCCGGGGACAGGGCGGCGCAGATACGCAGTATTTT.

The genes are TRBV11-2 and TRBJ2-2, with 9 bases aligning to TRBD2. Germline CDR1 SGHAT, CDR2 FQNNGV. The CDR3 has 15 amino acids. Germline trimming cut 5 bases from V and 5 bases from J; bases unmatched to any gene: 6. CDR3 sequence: CASSAGGRKTGELFF. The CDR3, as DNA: TGTGCCAGCAGCGCGGGGGGGAGAAAAACCGGGGAGCTGTTTTTT.

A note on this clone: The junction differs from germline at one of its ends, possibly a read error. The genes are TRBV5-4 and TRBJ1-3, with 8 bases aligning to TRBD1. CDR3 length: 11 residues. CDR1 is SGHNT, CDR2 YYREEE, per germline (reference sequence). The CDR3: CASSLGGQASF. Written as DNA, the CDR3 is TGTGCCAGCAGCTTGGGGGGACAGGCGAGCTTT.

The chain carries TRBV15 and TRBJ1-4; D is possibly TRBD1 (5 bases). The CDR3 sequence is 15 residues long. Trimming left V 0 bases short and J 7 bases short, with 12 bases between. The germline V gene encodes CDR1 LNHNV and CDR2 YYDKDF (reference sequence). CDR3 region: CATSRDRARGEKLFF. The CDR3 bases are TGTGCCACCAGCAGAGACAGGGCGCGGGGTGAAAAACTGTTTTTT.

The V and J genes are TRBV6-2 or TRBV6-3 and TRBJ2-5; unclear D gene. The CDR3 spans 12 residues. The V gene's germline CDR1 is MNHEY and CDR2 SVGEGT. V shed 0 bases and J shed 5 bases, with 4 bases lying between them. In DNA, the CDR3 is TGTGCCAGCAGTTACTCGAGGGAGACCCAGTACTTC. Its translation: CASSYSRETQYF.

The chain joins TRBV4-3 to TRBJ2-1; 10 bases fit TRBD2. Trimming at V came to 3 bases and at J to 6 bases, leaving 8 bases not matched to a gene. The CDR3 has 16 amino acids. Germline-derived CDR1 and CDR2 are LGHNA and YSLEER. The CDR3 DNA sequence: TGCGCCAGCAGCCAGGGAAGCGGGAGGGCCAGCAATGAGCAGTTCTTC. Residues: CASSQGSGRASNEQFF.

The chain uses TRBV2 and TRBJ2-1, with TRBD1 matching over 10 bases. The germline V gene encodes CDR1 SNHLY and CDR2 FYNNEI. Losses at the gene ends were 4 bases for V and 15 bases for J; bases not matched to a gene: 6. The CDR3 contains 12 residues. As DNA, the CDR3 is TGTGCCAGCAGTGGGACAGGGGGAATTCTGTTCTTC. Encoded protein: CASSGTGGILFF.

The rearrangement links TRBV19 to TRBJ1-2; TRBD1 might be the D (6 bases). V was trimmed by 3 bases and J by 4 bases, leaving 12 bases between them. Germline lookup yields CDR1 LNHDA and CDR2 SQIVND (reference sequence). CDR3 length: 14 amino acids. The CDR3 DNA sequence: TGTGCCAGTAGTATGGGTGGACAGCTCTATGGCTACACCTTC. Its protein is CASSMGGQLYGYTF.

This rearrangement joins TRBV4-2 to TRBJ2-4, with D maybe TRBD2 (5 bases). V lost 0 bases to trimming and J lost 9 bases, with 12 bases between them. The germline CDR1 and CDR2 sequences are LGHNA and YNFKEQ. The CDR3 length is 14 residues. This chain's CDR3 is CASSQEAGRAIQYF. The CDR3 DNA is TGTGCCAGCAGCCAAGAGGCCGGGCGGGCCATTCAGTACTTC.

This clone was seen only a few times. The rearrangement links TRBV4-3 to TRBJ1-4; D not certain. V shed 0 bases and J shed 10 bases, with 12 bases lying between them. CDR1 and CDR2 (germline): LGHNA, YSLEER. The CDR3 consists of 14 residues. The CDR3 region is CASSQDLRSGKLFF. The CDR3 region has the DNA TGCGCCAGCAGCCAAGATCTACGGAGCGGAAAACTGTTTTTT.

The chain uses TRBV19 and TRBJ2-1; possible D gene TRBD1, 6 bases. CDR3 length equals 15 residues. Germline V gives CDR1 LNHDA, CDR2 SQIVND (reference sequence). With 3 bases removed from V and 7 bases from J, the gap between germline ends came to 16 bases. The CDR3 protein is CASSMNRVKGNEQFF. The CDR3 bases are TGTGCCAGTAGTATGAACAGGGTGAAGGGAAATGAGCAGTTCTTC. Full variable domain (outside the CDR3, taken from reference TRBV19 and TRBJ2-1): DGGITQSPKYLFRKEGQNVTLSCEQNLNHDAMYWYRQDPGQGLRLIYYSQIVNDFQKGDIAEGYSVSREKKESFPLTVTSAQKNPTAFYLCASSMNRVKGNEQFFGPGTRLTVL.

The CDR3 is CASLPSLAKNIQYF. The CDR3, as DNA: TGTGCCAGTCTTCCGAGCCTAGCCAAAAACATTCAGTACTTC. The gene calls are TRBV28 and TRBJ2-4; no clear D gene. V was shortened by 9 bases and J by 0 bases, with 12 bases between the two germline ends. CDR1 is MDHEN, CDR2 SYDVKM, per germline. This CDR3 spans 14 amino acids.

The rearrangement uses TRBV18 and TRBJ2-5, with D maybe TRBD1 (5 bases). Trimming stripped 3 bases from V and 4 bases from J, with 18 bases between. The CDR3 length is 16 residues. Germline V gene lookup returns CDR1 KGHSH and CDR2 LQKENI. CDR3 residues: CASSPGAAAGAETQYF. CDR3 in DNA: TGTGCCAGCTCACCGGGCGCGGCCGCTGGGGCAGAGACCCAGTACTTC.

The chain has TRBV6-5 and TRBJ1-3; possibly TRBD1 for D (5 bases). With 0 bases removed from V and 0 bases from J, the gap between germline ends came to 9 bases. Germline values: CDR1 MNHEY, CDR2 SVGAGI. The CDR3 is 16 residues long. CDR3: CASSYSGTHSGNTIYF. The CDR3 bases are TGTGCCAGCAGTTACTCAGGGACTCACTCTGGAAACACCATATATTTT.

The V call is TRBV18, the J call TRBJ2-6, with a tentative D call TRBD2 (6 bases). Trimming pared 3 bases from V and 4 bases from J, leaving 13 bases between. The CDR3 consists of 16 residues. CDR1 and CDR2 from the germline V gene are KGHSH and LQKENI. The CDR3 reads CASSPGLSPGANVLTF. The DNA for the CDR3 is TGTGCCAGCTCACCGGGACTCAGTCCGGGGGCCAACGTCCTGACTTTC.

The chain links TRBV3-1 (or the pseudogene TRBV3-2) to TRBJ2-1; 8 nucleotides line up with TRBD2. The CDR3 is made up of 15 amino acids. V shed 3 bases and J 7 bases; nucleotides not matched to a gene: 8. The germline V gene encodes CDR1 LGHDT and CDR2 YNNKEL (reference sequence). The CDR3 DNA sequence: TGTGCCAGCAGCCACCAAGCGGGAGAAGGGAATGAGCAGTTCTTC. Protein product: CASSHQAGEGNEQFF.

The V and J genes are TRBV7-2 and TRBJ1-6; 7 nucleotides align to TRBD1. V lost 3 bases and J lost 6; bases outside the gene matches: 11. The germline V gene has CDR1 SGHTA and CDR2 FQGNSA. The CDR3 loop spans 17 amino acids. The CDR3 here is CASSFIRDSGFNSPLHF. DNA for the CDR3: TGTGCCAGCAGCTTCATCCGGGACAGCGGGTTTAATTCACCCCTCCACTTT.